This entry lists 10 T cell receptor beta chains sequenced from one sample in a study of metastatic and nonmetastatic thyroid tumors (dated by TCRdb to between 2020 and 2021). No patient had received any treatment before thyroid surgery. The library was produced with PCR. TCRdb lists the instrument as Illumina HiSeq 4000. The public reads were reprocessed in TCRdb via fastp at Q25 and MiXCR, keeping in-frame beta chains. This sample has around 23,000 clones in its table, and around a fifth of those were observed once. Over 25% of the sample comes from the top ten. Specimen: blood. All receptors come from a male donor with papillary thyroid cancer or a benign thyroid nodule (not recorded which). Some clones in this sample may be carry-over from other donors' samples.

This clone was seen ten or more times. CDR3: CASSPGLTSDTQYF. DNA for the CDR3: TGTGCCAGCTCACCGGGACTAACCTCAGATACGCAGTATTTT. This chain joins TRBV18 and TRBJ2-3; 7 positions match TRBD2. The CDR3 length is 14 residues. V trimming: 3 bases; J trimming: 4 bases; junction bases outside the gene matches: 4. The germline gives CDR1 KGHSH, CDR2 LQKENI. Complete variable domain (other parts from reference TRBV18 and TRBJ2-3): NAGVMQNPRHLVRRRGQEARLRCSPMKGHSHVYWYRQLPEEGLKFMVYLQKENIIDESGMPKERFSAEFPKEGPSILRIQQVVRGDSAAYFCASSPGLTSDTQYFGPGTRLTVL.

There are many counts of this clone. The CDR3 reads CASSGGAGIGAFF. CDR3 sequence (DNA): TGCGCCAGCAGTGGCGGGGCAGGGATCGGGGCTTTCTTT. The V gene is TRBV10-2, the J gene TRBJ1-1; tentatively, D is TRBD1 (5 bases). Trimming removed 4 bases at V and 11 bases at J, with 17 bases between. The CDR3 spans 13 residues. Germline V gives CDR1 WSHSY, CDR2 SAAADI.

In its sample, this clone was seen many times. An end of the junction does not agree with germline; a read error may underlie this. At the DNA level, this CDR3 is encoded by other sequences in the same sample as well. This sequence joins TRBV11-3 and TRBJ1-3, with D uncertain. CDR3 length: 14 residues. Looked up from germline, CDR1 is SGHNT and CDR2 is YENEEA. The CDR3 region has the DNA TGTGCCAGCAGGGGCAGCTCCTCTGGGAACACCATATATTTT. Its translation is CASRGSSSGNTIYF.

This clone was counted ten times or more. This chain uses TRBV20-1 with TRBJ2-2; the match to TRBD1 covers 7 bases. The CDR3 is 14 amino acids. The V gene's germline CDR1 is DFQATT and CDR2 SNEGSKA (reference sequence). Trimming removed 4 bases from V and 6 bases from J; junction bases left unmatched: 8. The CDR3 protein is CSAIRQGTAGELFF. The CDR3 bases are TGCAGTGCTATCAGACAGGGAACGGCCGGGGAGCTGTTTTTT.

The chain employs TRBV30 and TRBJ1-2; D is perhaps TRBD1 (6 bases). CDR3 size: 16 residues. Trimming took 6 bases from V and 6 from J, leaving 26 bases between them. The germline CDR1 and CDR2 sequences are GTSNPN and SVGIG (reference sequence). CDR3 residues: CACRQVLEGGGDGYTF. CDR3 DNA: TGTGCCTGCCGACAGGTGTTGGAGGGTGGAGGCGATGGCTACACCTTC. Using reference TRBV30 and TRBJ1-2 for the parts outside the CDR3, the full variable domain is SQTIHQWPATLVQPVGSPLSLECTVEGTSNPNLYWYRQAAGRGLQLLFYSVGIGQISSEVPQNLSASRPQDRQFILSSKKLLLSDSGFYLCACRQVLEGGGDGYTFGSGTRLTVV.

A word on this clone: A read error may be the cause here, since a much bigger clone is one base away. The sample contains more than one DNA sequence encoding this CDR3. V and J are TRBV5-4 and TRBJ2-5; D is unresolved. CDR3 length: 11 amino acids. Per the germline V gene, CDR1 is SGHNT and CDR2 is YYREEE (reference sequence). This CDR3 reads CASSVSETQYF. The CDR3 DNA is TGTGCAAGCAGCGTGTCGGAGACCCAGTACTTC.

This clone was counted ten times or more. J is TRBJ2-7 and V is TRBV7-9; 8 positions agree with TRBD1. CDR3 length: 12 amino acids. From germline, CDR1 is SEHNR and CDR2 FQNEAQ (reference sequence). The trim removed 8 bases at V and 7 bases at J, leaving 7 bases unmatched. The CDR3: CASEDRAREQYF. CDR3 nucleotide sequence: TGTGCCAGCGAGGACAGGGCGCGGGAGCAGTACTTC.

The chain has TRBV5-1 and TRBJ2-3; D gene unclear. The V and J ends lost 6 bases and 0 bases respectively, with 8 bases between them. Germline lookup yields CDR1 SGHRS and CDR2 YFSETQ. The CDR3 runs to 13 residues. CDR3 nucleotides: TGCGCCAGCAACTCTGGGAGCACAGATACGCAGTATTTT. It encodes CASNSGSTDTQYF.

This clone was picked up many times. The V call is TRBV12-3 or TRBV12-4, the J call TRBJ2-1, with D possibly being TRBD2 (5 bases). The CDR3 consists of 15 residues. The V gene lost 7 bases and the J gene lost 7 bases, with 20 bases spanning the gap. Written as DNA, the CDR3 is TGTGCCAGCACCATCACCGGGCCCACGGGGAATGAGCAGTTCTTC. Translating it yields CASTITGPTGNEQFF.

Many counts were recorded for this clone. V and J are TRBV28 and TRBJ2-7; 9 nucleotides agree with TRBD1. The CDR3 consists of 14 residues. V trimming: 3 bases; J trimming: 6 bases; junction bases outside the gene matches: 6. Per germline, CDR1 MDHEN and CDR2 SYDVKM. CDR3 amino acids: CASSFGQGRAEQYF. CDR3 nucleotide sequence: TGTGCCAGCAGTTTCGGACAGGGGAGGGCCGAGCAGTACTTC.